This T cell receptor (beta chain) was identified in a study of T cell clones after liver transplantation. The data were produced by immunoSEQ multiplex PCR, yet TCRdb's version contains in-frame clones alone and is incomplete. The sample holds around 100,000 clones, approximately 78% seen once. The germline gives CDR1 MNHEY, CDR2 SVGAGI. V trimming: 5 bases; J trimming: 1 base; junction bases outside the gene matches: 1. This CDR3 has 14 amino acids. The TCR originated in a human donor who received a liver transplant. The specimen was CD4+ T cells from blood, collected before liver transplant. V is TRBV6-5 and J is TRBJ2-5, with 10 positions matching TRBD2. The CDR3 DNA reads TGTGCCAGCAGTCCTAGCGGGAGCCAAGAGACCCAGTACTTC. Protein: CASSPSGSQETQYF.